This passage covers 27 T cell receptor beta chains from one sample sequenced in a study of T cells in women clearing cervical HPV infection. Data came from immunoSEQ multiplex PCR; TCRdb stores just in-frame clones and leaves some out. The listing records about 17,000 clones. The material sequenced was blood buffy coat. The origin of the receptors is a woman between 18 and 70 years old with a cervical HPV16 infection that either progressed to CIN3+ or cleared (not recorded which).

Regarding this clone: The read ends 3 residues before the CDR3 terminus; that terminus is restored from the germline J gene. The chain employs TRBV2 and TRBJ1-6; TRBD1 matches 8 bases. Germline V gene data show CDR1 as SNHLY and CDR2 as FYNNEI. The CDR3 is made up of 14 amino acids. V gave up 6 bases and J gave up 9 bases; unmatched junction bases: 7. CDR3 DNA (partial): TGTGCCAGCAGCCGGGACCAGGGGGCTTCACCC. Protein product: CASSRDQGASP. The complete CDR3 reads CASSRDQGASPLHF.

Regarding this clone: The read finishes 3 residues shy of the CDR3 end, and the germline J gene is used to complete it. The rearrangement joins TRBV20-1 to TRBJ2-5; 7 positions agree with TRBD2. Germline V lookup: CDR1 DFQATT, CDR2 SNEGSKA (reference sequence). The CDR3 is 13 amino acids. V lost 3 bases to trimming and J lost 5 bases; unmatched junction nucleotides: 6. The CDR3 loop is CSASRGVRETQYF. Partial CDR3 DNA: TGCAGTGCTAGTCGGGGGGTGCGGGAGACC.

Concerning this clone itself: The CDR3 end falls 3 residues outside the read, so it is completed with the germline J gene. The chain carries TRBV27 and TRBJ2-4; D remains unclear. Germline CDR1 and CDR2: MNHEY and SMNVEV (reference sequence). The CDR3 has 13 amino acids. The CDR3 reads CASSSNGLSVQYF. The DNA read from the CDR3 is TGTGCCAGCAGTTCGAACGGATTGAGCGTT.

Points on this clone: The read terminates 3 residues ahead of where the CDR3 ends, so the germline J gene completes it. The chain links TRBV28 to TRBJ2-2; D is ambiguous. CDR1 MDHEN and CDR2 SYDVKM come from the germline V gene. V lost 2 bases to trimming and J lost 3 bases, with 4 bases between them. The CDR3 totals 13 residues. CDR3 bases read: TGTGCCAGCAGTTTAGGGCACACCGGGGAG. Amino acids: CASSLGHTGE. The entire CDR3 reads CASSLGHTGELFF.

Details on this clone: Coverage ceases 3 residues before the CDR3 finishes, and the germline J gene fills in the end. The chain has TRBV11-2 and TRBJ1-1; TRBD1 agrees at 7 bases. This CDR3 is 14 amino acids long. Looked up from germline, CDR1 is SGHAT and CDR2 is FQNNGV. Trimming cost V 1 base and J 5 bases; bases outside gene matches: 4. CDR3 protein: CASSLVGGRTEAFF. The sequenced CDR3 bases are TGTGCCAGCAGCTTAGTAGGGGGCAGAACTGAA. Filled out from reference TRBV11-2 and TRBJ1-1, the complete variable domain reads EAGVAQSPRYKIIEKRQSVAFWCNPISGHATLYWYQQILGQGPKLLIQFQNNGVVDDSQLPKDRFSAERLKGVDSTLKIQPAKLEDSAVYLCASSLVGGRTEAFFGQGTRLTVV.

The CDR3: CASRAGAGELFF. The CDR3 bases that were read are TGTGCCAGCAGGGCAGGAGCCGGGGAG. The chain carries TRBV11-3 and TRBJ2-2, with D uncertain. Read sequence stops 3 residues before the CDR3 end, and the germline J gene provides the missing end. The V and J ends lost 6 bases and 6 bases respectively, with 8 bases between them. CDR1 is SGHNT, CDR2 YENEEA, per germline. The CDR3 contains 12 residues.

Of note for this clone: From the germline J gene comes the end of the CDR3, since the read stops 3 residues before it. The genes are TRBV27 and TRBJ2-1, with 10 bases that match TRBD2. Germline V gene lookup returns CDR1 MNHEY and CDR2 SMNVEV (reference sequence). V lost 6 bases to trimming and J lost 7 bases; unmatched junction nucleotides: 9. The CDR3 length is 15 residues. CDR3 protein: CASRPLAGVGNEQFF. The CDR3 DNA, read in part, is TGTGCCAGCAGACCGCTAGCGGGAGTAGGAAATGAG.

Regarding this clone: The CDR3 goes on 3 residues after the read ends, and that part is filled in from the germline J gene. The genes are TRBV28 and TRBJ2-6; tentatively, D is TRBD1 (6 bases). Germline CDR1 is MDHEN and CDR2 is SYDVKM. V was shortened by 10 bases and J by 2 bases, with 15 bases between the two germline ends. The CDR3 has 15 residues. The part of the CDR3 DNA that was read is TGTGCCACCGCAAGGACAGTAGCTGGGGCCAACGTC. Its protein product is CATARTVAGANV. The complete CDR3 reads CATARTVAGANVLTF.

As concerns this clone: With the read ending 3 residues before the CDR3 end, the germline J gene is used to fill in that end. The V gene is TRBV20-1, the J gene TRBJ2-7, with a possible D match to TRBD2 (5 bases). The V and J ends lost 0 bases and 5 bases respectively, with 11 bases between them. This CDR3 spans 13 amino acids. Germline values: CDR1 DFQATT, CDR2 SNEGSKA (reference sequence). This CDR3 is CSARDTSTDEQYF. The covered CDR3 bases are TGCAGTGCTAGAGATACTAGTACGGACGAG.

Regarding this clone: The observed sequence ends 3 residues before the CDR3 terminus, with the missing tail filled in from the germline J gene. This chain joins TRBV28 and TRBJ1-2, with a possible D match to TRBD1 (6 bases). With 6 bases removed from V and 4 bases from J, the gap between germline ends came to 15 bases. CDR1 is MDHEN and CDR2 is SYDVKM in the germline V gene. The CDR3 loop spans 14 amino acids. The CDR3 sequence: CASSDQGGVYGYTF. The sequenced part of the CDR3 DNA is TGTGCCAGCAGCGATCAAGGGGGAGTCTATGGC.

A note on this clone: The CDR3 goes on 3 residues after the read ends, and that part is filled in from the germline J gene. The V and J genes are TRBV7-9 and TRBJ1-4, with D perhaps TRBD1 (5 bases). Germline CDR1 SEHNR, CDR2 FQNEAQ (reference sequence). The CDR3 contains 15 residues. Trimming took 3 bases from V and 7 from J, leaving 15 bases between them. CDR3 region: CASSFPGTEGEKLFF. The sequenced CDR3 bases are TGTGCCAGCAGCTTCCCGGGGACTGAAGGTGAAAAA. Looking up the rest from reference TRBV7-9 and TRBJ1-4 gives the full variable domain: DTGVSQNPRHKITKRGQNVTFRCDPISEHNRLYWYRQTLGQGPEFLTYFQNEAQLEKSRLLSDRFSAERPKGSFSTLEIQRTEQGDSAMYLCASSFPGTEGEKLFFGSGTQLSVL.

On this clone: The read falls 3 residues short of the CDR3 end, and the missing part is taken from the germline J gene. The J gene is TRBJ2-2, the V gene TRBV2; D is undetermined. CDR1 is SNHLY and CDR2 is FYNNEI in the germline V gene. The CDR3 contains 16 residues. Trimming cost V 8 bases and J 2 bases, with 18 bases left between them. The covered CDR3 bases are TGTGCCAGCTTTAGTCGGAGTTCAGGCAACACCGGGGAG. Protein: CASFSRSSGNTGE. The whole CDR3 is CASFSRSSGNTGELFF.

Comment on this clone: The read terminates 3 residues before the CDR3 end, so the remaining end is supplied by the germline J gene. The V call is TRBV2, the J call TRBJ1-2, with D uncertain. Germline V CDR1 and CDR2: SNHLY, FYNNEI. CDR3 length: 11 amino acids. This chain's CDR3 is CASSAITDYTF. CDR3 bases read: TGTGCCAGCAGTGCCATAACTGAC.

On this clone itself: The read comes to an end 3 residues before the CDR3 does, leaving the germline J gene to fill in the end. This rearrangement joins TRBV20-1 to TRBJ1-4; D is perhaps TRBD1 (5 bases). Germline CDR1 and CDR2: DFQATT and SNEGSKA (reference sequence). The CDR3 has 12 residues. CDR3 protein: CSARGPGGKLFF. The covered CDR3 bases are TGCAGTGCTAGAGGACCCGGGGGGAAA.

Remarks on this clone: The read finishes 3 residues shy of the CDR3 end, and the germline J gene is used to complete it. The chain couples TRBV11-3 to TRBJ2-3; 9 bases fit TRBD1. The CDR3 is 15 amino acids. Germline V gene lookup returns CDR1 SGHNT and CDR2 YENEEA. V was pared by 5 bases and J by 0 bases, with 3 bases of the junction left unmatched. The DNA read from the CDR3 is TGTGCCAGCAGCCAACAGGGGGCTAGCACAGATACG. This sequence encodes CASSQQGASTDT. The full-length CDR3 reads as CASSQQGASTDTQYF.

Comment on this clone: The read falls 3 residues short of the CDR3 end, and the missing part is taken from the germline J gene. The rearrangement links TRBV20-1 to TRBJ2-1; 9 positions match TRBD2. CDR3 length: 15 amino acids. From germline, CDR1 is DFQATT and CDR2 SNEGSKA (reference sequence). V trimming: 6 bases; J trimming: 3 bases; junction bases outside the gene matches: 9. Partial CDR3 DNA: TGCAGTGCCCAAACTACGACTAGCGGCTACAATGAG. This gives the protein CSAQTTTSGYNE. The whole CDR3 protein reads CSAQTTTSGYNEQFF.

Details on this clone: The junction does not match germline at one end; this may be a read error. The read ends 3 residues early relative to the CDR3; the germline J gene fills the gap. The genes are TRBV7-9 and TRBJ2-7, with unresolved D. The CDR3 is 12 residues long. Germline CDR1 reads SEHNR; CDR2 reads FQNEAQ (reference sequence). CDR3 DNA, as far as it was read: TGTACCAGCAGCCACACGCAATACGAG. Amino acids: CTSSHTQYE. The whole CDR3 sequence is CTSSHTQYEQYF.

With respect to this clone: Read coverage stops 3 residues before the CDR3 terminus; the germline J gene supplies the remainder. V and J are TRBV7-9 and TRBJ1-4, with no clear D. The CDR3 is made up of 14 amino acids. Germline CDR1 and CDR2: SEHNR and FQNEAQ (reference sequence). The CDR3 DNA, read in part, is TGTGAAAGCAGCATACGAACAAAAGGGGAAAAA. Its protein product is CESSIRTKGEK. The CDR3 in its entirety is CESSIRTKGEKLFF. Full variable domain (missing parts from reference TRBV7-9 and TRBJ1-4): DTGVSQNPRHKITKRGQNVTFRCDPISEHNRLYWYRQTLGQGPEFLTYFQNEAQLEKSRLLSDRFSAERPKGSFSTLEIQRTEQGDSAMYLCESSIRTKGEKLFFGSGTQLSVL.

Comment on this clone: The missing CDR3 end, 3 residues past where the read stops, is filled in from the germline J gene. The rearrangement links TRBV29-1 to TRBJ1-2, with a tentative D call TRBD1 (5 bases). This CDR3 comprises 12 residues. Looked up from germline, CDR1 is SQVTM and CDR2 is ANQGSEA. V was clipped by 3 bases and J by 5 bases, with 10 bases between them. CDR3 residues: CSVERQIYGYTF. The CDR3 bases that were read are TGCAGCGTTGAGCGACAGATATATGGC.

As to this clone: The CDR3 end lies 3 residues beyond the end of the read and is filled in from the germline J gene. The chain links TRBV5-1 to TRBJ1-1; no reliable D call. Deletions cut 5 bases from V and 2 bases from J, with 13 bases between. The CDR3 has 14 amino acids. Germline V gives CDR1 SGHRS, CDR2 YFSETQ. The CDR3 bases that were read are TGCGCCAGCAGTGTACAGAGCTCTAACACTGAA. It codes for CASSVQSSNTE. The whole CDR3 reads CASSVQSSNTEAFF.

With respect to this clone: The CDR3 extends 3 residues past the end of the read, so its final part is completed from the germline J gene. V and J are TRBV5-1 and TRBJ2-1, with 15 bases lining up with TRBD2. This CDR3 spans 21 amino acids. Germline CDR1 is SGHRS and CDR2 is YFSETQ. Losses at the gene ends were 3 bases for V and 2 bases for J; bases not matched to a gene: 15. The CDR3 bases that were read are TGCGCCAGCAGCTATGTCTCTGGGACTAGCGGGAGGACCCCAACCTACAATGAG. As protein: CASSYVSGTSGRTPTYNE. The CDR3, in full, reads CASSYVSGTSGRTPTYNEQFF. Full variable domain (outside the CDR3, taken from reference TRBV5-1 and TRBJ2-1): KAGVTQTPRYLIKTRGQQVTLSCSPISGHRSVSWYQQTPGQGLQFLFEYFSETQRNKGNFPGRFSGRQFSNSRSEMNVSTLELGDSALYLCASSYVSGTSGRTPTYNEQFFGPGTRLTVL.

CDR3 DNA (partial): TGCAGTGCTACTAGCGGGGCCAGCTCCTACGAG. Protein: CSATSGASSYE. The entire CDR3 is CSATSGASSYEQYF. The chain recombines TRBV20-1 with TRBJ2-7; 9 bases are shared with TRBD2. The read comes to an end 3 residues before the CDR3 does, leaving the germline J gene to fill in the end. The CDR3 sequence is 14 residues long. Unmatched junction bases numbered 4, after V lost 4 bases and J lost 0 bases. The V gene's germline CDR1 is DFQATT and CDR2 SNEGSKA (reference sequence).

Concerning this clone: The CDR3 end falls 3 residues outside the read, so it is completed with the germline J gene. This rearrangement joins TRBV6-2 or TRBV6-3 to TRBJ2-2; 11 bases align to TRBD1. V lost 5 bases to trimming and J lost 6 bases; unmatched junction nucleotides: 5. CDR1 and CDR2 from the germline V gene are MNHEY and SVGEGT. The CDR3 is 15 residues long. The part of the CDR3 DNA that was read is TGTGCCAGCAGTAGGGACAGGGGGTCGGCCGGGGAG. It encodes CASSRDRGSAGE. The whole CDR3 sequence is CASSRDRGSAGELFF.

About this clone: The sequenced fragment ends 3 residues before the CDR3 boundary, so the rest is inferred from the germline J gene. The chain employs TRBV7-3 and TRBJ2-3, with 9 bases identical to TRBD1. CDR1 is SGHTA, CDR2 FQGTGA, per germline. V shed 8 bases, J shed 1 base, and the junction held 4 bases outside the gene matches. The CDR3 spans 14 residues. The CDR3: CASATGGRTDTQYF. The CDR3 DNA, read in part, is TGTGCCAGCGCCACAGGGGGCCGCACAGATACG.

Details on this clone: The CDR3 extends 3 residues past the end of the read, so its final part is completed from the germline J gene. The chain uses TRBV6-2 or TRBV6-3 and TRBJ1-1, with 9 bases aligning to TRBD1. The germline gives CDR1 MNHEY, CDR2 SVGEGT. CDR3 size: 11 residues. CDR3 protein: CASTHRGRAFF. The sequenced part of the CDR3 DNA is TGTGCCAGCACCCACAGGGGGCGA.

Concerning this clone itself: The sequenced fragment ends 3 residues before the CDR3 boundary, so the rest is inferred from the germline J gene. The gene calls are TRBV12-3 or TRBV12-4 and TRBJ1-1; D remains unclear. The CDR3 loop spans 13 amino acids. V was pared by 8 bases and J by 1 base, with 11 bases between. CDR3 amino acids: CASGIPGNTEAFF. The part of the CDR3 DNA that was read is TGTGCCAGCGGAATCCCAGGGAACACTGAA.

Worth noting for this clone: The missing CDR3 end, 3 residues past where the read stops, is filled in from the germline J gene. The chain is built from TRBV27 and TRBJ1-2, with 9 bases lining up with TRBD1. CDR1 MNHEY and CDR2 SMNVEV come from the germline V gene (reference sequence). CDR3 length: 13 amino acids. V was clipped by 5 bases and J by 5 bases; unmatched bases: 3. The CDR3 DNA, read in part, is TGTGCCAGCAGTAGGGGACAGGGATATGGC. Protein sequence: CASSRGQGYG. The whole CDR3 sequence is CASSRGQGYGYTF.